This T cell receptor (beta chain) was profiled in a study of cytomegalovirus exposure and HLA in healthy donors. Study-wide context: Genotyping of hundreds of donors showed that over 80% belonged to the Caucasian-associated ancestry cluster.

Study-level results: Highly shared sequence variants in one cluster were likely a sequencing artifact. A few chains linked to CMV were shown in vitro to be specific for CMV antigens.

The sample holds a few counts of this clone. What it recognizes is unknown. The PCR employed 60 Vbeta primers together with 13 Jbeta primers. Original data processing: An analysis performed later counted 74 million or so unique TCR beta chains (roughly 11 million of them shared). Profiling relied on immunoSEQ multiplex PCR, and the TCRdb table lists in-frame clones only, not all of them. V and J calls and clone size follow that table, whereas D and trimming were derived from the DNA. The repertoire consists of around 110,000 clones, with 70% occurring once and the leading ten covering around 9%. There are 14 residues in the CDR3. With V trimmed by 2 bases and J by 6 bases, 4 bases remained unmatched. From germline, CDR1 is LNHDA and CDR2 SQIVND (reference sequence).

The receptor was isolated from a man in his thirties or forties in good health and CMV-seropositive. The chain couples TRBV19 to TRBJ2-1; 7 nucleotides agree with TRBD2. The material sequenced was PBMCs. CDR3 nucleotides: TGTGCCAGTAGTATATGGCTAGCGGCCAATGAGCAGTTCTTC. Its translation is CASSIWLAANEQFF.